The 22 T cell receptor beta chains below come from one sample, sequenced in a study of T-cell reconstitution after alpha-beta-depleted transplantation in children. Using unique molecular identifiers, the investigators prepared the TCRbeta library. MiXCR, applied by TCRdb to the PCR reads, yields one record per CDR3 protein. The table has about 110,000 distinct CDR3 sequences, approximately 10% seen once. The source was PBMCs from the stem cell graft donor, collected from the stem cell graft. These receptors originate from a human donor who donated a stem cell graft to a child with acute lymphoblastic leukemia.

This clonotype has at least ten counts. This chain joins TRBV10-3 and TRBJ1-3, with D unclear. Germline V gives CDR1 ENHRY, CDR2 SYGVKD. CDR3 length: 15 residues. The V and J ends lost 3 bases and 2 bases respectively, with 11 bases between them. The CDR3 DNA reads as TGTGCCATCAGTGAATATGGCGGGGCTGGAAACACCATATATTTT. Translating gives CAISEYGGAGNTIYF.

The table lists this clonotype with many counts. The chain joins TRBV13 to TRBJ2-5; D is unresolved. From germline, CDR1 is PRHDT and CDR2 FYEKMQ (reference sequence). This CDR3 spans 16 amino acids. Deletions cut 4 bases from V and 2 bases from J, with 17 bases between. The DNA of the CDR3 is TGTGCCAGCAGCTACACCGGGCCATTAGGGCAAGAGACCCAGTACTTC. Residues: CASSYTGPLGQETQYF. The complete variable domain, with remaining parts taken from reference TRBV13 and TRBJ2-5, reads AAGVIQSPRHLIKEKRETATLKCYPIPRHDTVYWYQQGPGQDPQFLISFYEKMQSDKGSIPDRFSAQQFSDYHSELNMSSLELGDSALYFCASSYTGPLGQETQYFGPGTRLLVL.

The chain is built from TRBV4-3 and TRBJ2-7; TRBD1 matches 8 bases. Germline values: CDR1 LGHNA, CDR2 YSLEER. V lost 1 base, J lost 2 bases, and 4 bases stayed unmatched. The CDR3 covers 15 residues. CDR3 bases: TGCGCCAGCAGCCAAGCCACAGGGGGAACCTACGAGCAGTACTTC. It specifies CASSQATGGTYEQYF.

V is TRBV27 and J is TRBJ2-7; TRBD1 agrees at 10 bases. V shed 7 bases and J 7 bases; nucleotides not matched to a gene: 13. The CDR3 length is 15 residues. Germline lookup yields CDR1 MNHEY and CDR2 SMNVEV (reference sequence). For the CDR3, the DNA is TGTGCCAGCACCTTTTTAGGGGACAGGGGCGGAGAGCAGTACTTC. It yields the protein CASTFLGDRGGEQYF.

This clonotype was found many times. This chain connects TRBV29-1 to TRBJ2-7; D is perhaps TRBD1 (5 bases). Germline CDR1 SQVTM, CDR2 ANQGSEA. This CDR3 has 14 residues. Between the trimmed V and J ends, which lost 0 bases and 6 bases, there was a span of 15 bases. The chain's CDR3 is CSVEDQGTFGEQYF. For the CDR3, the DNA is TGCAGCGTTGAAGACCAGGGAACTTTCGGCGAGCAGTACTTC.

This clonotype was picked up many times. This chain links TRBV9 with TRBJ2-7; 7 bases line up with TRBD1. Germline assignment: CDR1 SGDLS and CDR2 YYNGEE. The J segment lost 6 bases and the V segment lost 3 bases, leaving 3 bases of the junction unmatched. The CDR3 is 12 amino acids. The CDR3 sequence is CASSGQGREQYF. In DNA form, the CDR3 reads TGTGCCAGCAGCGGACAGGGTCGCGAGCAGTACTTC.

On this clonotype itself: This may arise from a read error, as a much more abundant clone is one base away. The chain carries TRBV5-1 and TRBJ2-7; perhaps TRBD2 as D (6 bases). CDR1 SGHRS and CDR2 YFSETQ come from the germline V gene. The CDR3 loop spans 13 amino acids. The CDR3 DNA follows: TGCGCCAGCATCTTGGGGACTGGGGAAGAGCAGTACTTC. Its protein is CASILGTGEEQYF.

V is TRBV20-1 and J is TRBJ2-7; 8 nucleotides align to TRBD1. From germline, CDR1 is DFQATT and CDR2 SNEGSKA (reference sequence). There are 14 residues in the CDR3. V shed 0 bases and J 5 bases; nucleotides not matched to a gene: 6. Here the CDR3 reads CSARDAQGDNEQYF. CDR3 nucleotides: TGCAGTGCTAGAGATGCACAGGGGGACAACGAGCAGTACTTC.

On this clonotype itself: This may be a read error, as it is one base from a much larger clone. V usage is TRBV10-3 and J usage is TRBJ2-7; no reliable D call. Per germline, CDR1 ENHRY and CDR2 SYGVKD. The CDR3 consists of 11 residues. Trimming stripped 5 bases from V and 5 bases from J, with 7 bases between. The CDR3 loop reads CAISTCDEQYF. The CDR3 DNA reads TGTGCCATCAGTACGTGCGACGAGCAGTACTTC.

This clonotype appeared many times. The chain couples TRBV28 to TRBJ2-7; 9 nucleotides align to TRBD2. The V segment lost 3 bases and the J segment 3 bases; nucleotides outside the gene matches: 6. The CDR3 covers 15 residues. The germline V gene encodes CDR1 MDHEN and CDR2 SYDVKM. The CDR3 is CASSFSSGTVYEQYF. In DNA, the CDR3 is TGTGCCAGCAGTTTTTCTAGCGGGACGGTCTACGAGCAGTACTTC. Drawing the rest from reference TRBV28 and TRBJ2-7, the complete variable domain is DVKVTQSSRYLVKRTGEKVFLECVQDMDHENMFWYRQDPGLGLRLIYFSYDVKMKEKGDIPEGYSVSREKKERFSLILESASTNQTSMYLCASSFSSGTVYEQYFGPGTRLTVT.

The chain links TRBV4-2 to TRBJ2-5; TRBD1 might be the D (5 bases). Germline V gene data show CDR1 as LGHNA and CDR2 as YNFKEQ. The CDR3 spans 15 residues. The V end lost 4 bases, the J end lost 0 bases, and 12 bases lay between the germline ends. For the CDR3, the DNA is TGTGCCAGCAGCCCCTTCCAGGGAAACCAAGAGACCCAGTACTTC. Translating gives CASSPFQGNQETQYF.

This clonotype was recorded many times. For the CDR3, the DNA is TGTGCCAGCAGCGGTACCGGGACTAGCGTCGAAGAGACCCAGTACTTC. It encodes CASSGTGTSVEETQYF. J is TRBJ2-5 and V is TRBV5-6; 10 positions agree with TRBD2. The ends lost 4 bases at V and 3 bases at J; junction bases unmatched: 9. CDR3 size: 16 residues. In germline, CDR1 is SGHDT, CDR2 YYEEEE.

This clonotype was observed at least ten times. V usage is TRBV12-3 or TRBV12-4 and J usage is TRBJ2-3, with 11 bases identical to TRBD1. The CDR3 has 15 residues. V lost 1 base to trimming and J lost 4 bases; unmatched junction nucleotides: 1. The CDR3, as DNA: TGTGCCAGCAGTTTAGGGGACAGGGGGTCAGATACGCAGTATTTT. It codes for CASSLGDRGSDTQYF.

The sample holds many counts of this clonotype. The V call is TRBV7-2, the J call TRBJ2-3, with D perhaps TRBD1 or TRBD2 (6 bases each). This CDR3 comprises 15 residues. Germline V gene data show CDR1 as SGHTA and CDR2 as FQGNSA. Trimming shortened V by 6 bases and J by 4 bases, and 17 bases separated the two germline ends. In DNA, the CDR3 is TGTGCCAGCAGGGATAATCGAGGGGGGCCAGATACGCAGTATTTT. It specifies CASRDNRGGPDTQYF.

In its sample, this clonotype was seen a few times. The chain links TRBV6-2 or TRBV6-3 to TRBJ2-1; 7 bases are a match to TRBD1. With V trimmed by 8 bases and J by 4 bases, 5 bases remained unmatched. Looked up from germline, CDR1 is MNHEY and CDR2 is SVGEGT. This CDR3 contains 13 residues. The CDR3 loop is CASRGQLYNEQFF. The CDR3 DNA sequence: TGTGCCAGCCGGGGACAGTTATACAATGAGCAGTTCTTC.

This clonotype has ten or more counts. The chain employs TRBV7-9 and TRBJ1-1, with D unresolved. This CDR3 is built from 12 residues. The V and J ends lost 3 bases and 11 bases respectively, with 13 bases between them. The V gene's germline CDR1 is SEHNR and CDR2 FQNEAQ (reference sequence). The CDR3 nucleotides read TGTGCCAGCAGCTTCTGGGAGGGTGGGGCTTTCTTT. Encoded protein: CASSFWEGGAFF.

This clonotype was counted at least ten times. The CDR3 is CASSGQPGAYEQYF. The CDR3 region has the DNA TGCGCCAGCAGCGGACAGCCGGGTGCCTACGAGCAGTACTTC. This chain joins TRBV5-1 and TRBJ2-7; D possibly corresponds to TRBD1 (6 bases). In germline, CDR1 is SGHRS, CDR2 YFSETQ. The CDR3 covers 14 residues. V was trimmed by 4 bases and J by 2 bases, leaving 13 bases between them.

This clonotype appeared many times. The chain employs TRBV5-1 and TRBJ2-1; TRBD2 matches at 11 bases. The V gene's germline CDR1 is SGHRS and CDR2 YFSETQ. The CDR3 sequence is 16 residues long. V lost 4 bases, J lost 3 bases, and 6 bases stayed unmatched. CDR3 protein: CASSPYSGRDYNEQFF. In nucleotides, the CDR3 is TGCGCCAGCAGCCCATATAGCGGGAGGGACTACAATGAGCAGTTCTTC.

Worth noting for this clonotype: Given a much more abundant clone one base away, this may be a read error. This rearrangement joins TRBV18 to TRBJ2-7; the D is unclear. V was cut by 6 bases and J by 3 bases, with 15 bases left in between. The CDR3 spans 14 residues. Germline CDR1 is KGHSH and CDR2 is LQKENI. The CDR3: CASSEVGNYYEQYF. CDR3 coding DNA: TGTGCCAGCTCCGAGGTGGGGAACTACTACGAGCAGTACTTC. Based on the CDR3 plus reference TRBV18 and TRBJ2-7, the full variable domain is NAGVMQNPRHLVRRRGQEARLRCSPMKGHSHVYWYRQLPEEGLKFMVYLQKENIIDESGMPKERFSAEFPKEGPSILRIQQVVRGDSAAYFCASSEVGNYYEQYFGPGTRLTVT.

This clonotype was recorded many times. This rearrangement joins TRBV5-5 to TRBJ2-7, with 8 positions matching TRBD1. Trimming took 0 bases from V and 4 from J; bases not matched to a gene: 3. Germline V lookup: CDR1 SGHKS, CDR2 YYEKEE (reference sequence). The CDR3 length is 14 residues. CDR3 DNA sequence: TGTGCCAGCAGCTTGGCCAGGGGGCTGTACGAGCAGTACTTC. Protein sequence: CASSLARGLYEQYF.

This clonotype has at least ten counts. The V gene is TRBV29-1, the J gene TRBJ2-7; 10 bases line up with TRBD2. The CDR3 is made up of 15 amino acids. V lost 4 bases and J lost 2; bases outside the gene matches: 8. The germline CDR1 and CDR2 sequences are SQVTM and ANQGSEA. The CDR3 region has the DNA TGCAGCGTTGCTCTAGCGGGAGTGCCCCCCTACGAGCAGTACTTC. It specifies CSVALAGVPPYEQYF.

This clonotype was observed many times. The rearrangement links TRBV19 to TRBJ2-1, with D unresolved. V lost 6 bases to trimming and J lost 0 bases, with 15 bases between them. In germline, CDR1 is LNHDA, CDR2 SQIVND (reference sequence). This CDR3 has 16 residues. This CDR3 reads CASSLHETSSYNEQFF. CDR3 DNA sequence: TGTGCCAGTAGCCTCCACGAAACCAGCTCCTACAATGAGCAGTTCTTC.